Listed below are T cell receptor beta chains from one sample, sequenced in a study of identifying expanded T cells in peripheral blood. Only in-frame clones appear in the TCRdb table, and some are missing; sequencing was by immunoSEQ multiplex PCR. The repertoire holds about 50,000 clones, about 83% seen once, with approximately 19% in the top ten. The material sequenced was blood. These TCRs come from a person aged 18 to 69 in good health. Both conserved end residues are part of each CDR3. A D gene is named only where the DNA matches it firmly. Where a row states a size, it is once, few, many or the class of an expanded clone; other rows omit it.

>TRBJ2-7|TRBD2|.|TRBV11-3
CASSLSGESFYEQYF
TGTGCCAGCAGCCTTAGCGGGGAGTCATTTTACGAGCAGTACTTC
>TRBJ1-2|.|.|TRBV30
CAWGHDYGYTF
TGTGCCTGGGGGCATGACTATGGCTACACCTTC
>TRBJ1-1|.|.|TRBV6-5
CASSFTDNTEAFF
TGTGCCAGCAGTTTCACAGACAACACTGAAGCTTTCTTT
>TRBJ2-3|TRBD1|.|TRBV15
CATSRDWTGSTDTQYF
TGTGCCACCAGCAGAGATTGGACAGGTAGCACAGATACGCAGTATTTT
>TRBJ1-2|TRBD1|few|TRBV9
CASSRDRALTYGYTF
TGTGCCAGCAGCCGGGACAGAGCCCTTACCTATGGCTACACCTTC
>TRBJ2-7|TRBD2|few|TRBV19
CASRTTSGTGEQYF
TGTGCCAGTAGGACGACTAGCGGGACGGGCGAGCAGTACTTC
>TRBJ1-1|.|.|TRBV7-3
CASSLLRAGEAFF
TGTGCCAGCAGCTTATTACGGGCCGGTGAAGCTTTCTTT
>TRBJ2-6|.|.|TRBV4-1
CASSPLGLVAGANVLTF
TGCGCCAGCAGCCCCCTCGGTCTGGTCGCTGGGGCCAACGTCCTGACTTTC
>TRBJ2-1|.|.|TRBV29-1
CSVGQALLHNEQFF
TGCAGCGTTGGACAGGCCCTTCTGCACAATGAGCAGTTCTTC
>TRBJ2-2|TRBD2|.|TRBV6-1
CATPGLAANTGELFF
TGTGCCACCCCCGGGCTAGCGGCGAACACCGGGGAGCTGTTTTTT
>TRBJ1-1|.|.|TRBV5-1
CASSSGQLNTEAFF
TGCGCCAGCAGTTCCGGACAGCTGAACACTGAAGCTTTCTTT
>TRBJ1-5|.|once|TRBV2
CASSVGMTSNQPQHF
TGTGCCAGCAGTGTGGGCATGACAAGCAATCAGCCCCAGCATTTT
>TRBJ2-3|TRBD2|.|TRBV5-1
CASSSSGRRDTQYF
TGCGCCAGCAGCAGTAGCGGGAGACGGGATACGCAGTATTTT
>TRBJ1-4|.|.|TRBV15
CATSRDGWEKLFF
TGTGCCACCAGCAGAGATGGGTGGGAAAAACTGTTTTTT
>TRBJ2-1|.|.|TRBV5-4
CASSLDSREQFF
TGTGCCAGCAGCTTGGACTCCCGTGAGCAGTTCTTC
>TRBJ2-7|TRBD2|.|TRBV19
CASSALSGRINEQYF
TGTGCCAGTAGTGCGTTGAGCGGGAGGATCAACGAGCAGTACTTC
>TRBJ2-7|TRBD1|.|TRBV5-1
CASRSGTGSYEQYF
TGCGCCAGCAGGTCCGGGACAGGGTCCTACGAGCAGTACTTC
>TRBJ2-2|TRBD2|.|TRBV28
CASLTSGQGVGELFF
TGTGCCAGCCTGACTAGCGGCCAGGGCGTGGGGGAGCTGTTTTTT
>TRBJ1-2|TRBD1|.|TRBV4-2
CASSQDLYQGTGGGYTF
TGTGCCAGCAGCCAGGACCTGTATCAGGGAACAGGGGGTGGCTACACCTTC
>TRBJ2-1|TRBD2|.|TRBV7-9
CASSPSSLGLAGSNEQFF
TGTGCCAGCAGCCCGAGTAGCCTGGGACTAGCGGGAAGCAATGAGCAGTTCTTC
>TRBJ2-5|.|.|TRBV14
CASSQFGGRQETQYF
TGTGCCAGCAGTCAATTCGGGGGGCGGCAAGAGACCCAGTACTTC
>TRBJ2-3|TRBD2|few|TRBV6-4
CASSDGTSADTQYF
TGTGCCAGCAGTGACGGGACTAGCGCAGATACGCAGTATTTT
>TRBJ2-1|.|.|TRBV7-2
CASTLRWEDNEQFF
TGTGCCAGCACTTTACGTTGGGAGGACAATGAGCAGTTCTTC
>TRBJ2-2|.|.|TRBV5-4
CASTPLRGRTGELFF
TGTGCCAGCACCCCCCTCAGGGGTCGGACCGGGGAGCTGTTTTTT
>TRBJ2-5|TRBD1|.|TRBV5-1
CASSPGQGEETQYF
TGCGCCAGCAGCCCCGGACAGGGGGAAGAGACCCAGTACTTC
>TRBJ2-1|.|once|TRBV18
CASSPSQTVQQFF
TGTGCCAGCTCACCCTCGCAAACAGTACAGCAGTTCTTC
>TRBJ1-5|.|.|TRBV29-1
CSVGLTDGQPQHF
TGCAGCGTTGGATTAACAGACGGTCAGCCCCAGCATTTT
>TRBJ1-6|.|many|TRBV6-1
CASTPPSSYNSPLHF
TGTGCCAGCACCCCCCCCTCCTCGTATAATTCACCCCTCCACTTT
>TRBJ1-3|.|.|TRBV5-1
CASSLDVFSGNTIYF
TGCGCCAGCAGCTTGGACGTCTTCTCTGGAAACACCATATATTTT
>TRBJ2-5|TRBD2|few|TRBV14
CASSLLFSGREEETQYF
TGTGCCAGCAGCCTTCTCTTTAGCGGGAGGGAAGAAGAGACCCAGTACTTC
>TRBJ1-3|.|.|TRBV5-1
CASSLAETSGNTIYF
TGCGCCAGCAGCTTGGCCGAGACATCTGGAAACACCATATATTTT
>TRBJ2-5|.|once|TRBV5-6
CASSLGPGGETQYF
TGTGCCAGCAGCTTGGGGCCGGGTGGGGAGACCCAGTACTTC
>TRBJ2-7|TRBD1|.|TRBV7-6
CASSPQGGGTGEQYF
TGTGCCAGCAGCCCCCAAGGGGGCGGCACGGGCGAGCAGTACTTC
>TRBJ1-1|TRBD1|.|TRBV7-2
CASSPWTGEAFF
TGTGCCAGCAGCCCTTGGACAGGGGAAGCTTTCTTT
>TRBJ2-3|.|.|TRBV5-8
CASSRLSGGEDTQYF
TGTGCCAGCAGCCGTTTGTCCGGGGGCGAAGATACGCAGTATTTT
>TRBJ2-1|.|.|TRBV5-1
CASSLQGLGSNEQFF
TGCGCCAGCAGCTTGCAGGGGTTGGGATCCAATGAGCAGTTCTTC
>TRBJ2-1|.|.|TRBV29-1
CSVHGGSYNEQFF
TGCAGCGTTCACGGGGGCTCCTACAATGAGCAGTTCTTC
>TRBJ2-4|.|.|TRBV18
CASSEPGLQNIQYF
TGTGCCAGCTCTGAACCCGGGCTCCAGAACATTCAGTACTTC
>TRBJ2-6|TRBD1|once|TRBV5-8
CASSPGTGGSLSAGANVLTF
TGTGCCAGCAGCCCCGGGACAGGGGGCTCCCTAAGCGCTGGGGCCAACGTCCTGACTTTC
>TRBJ2-1|.|.|TRBV4-3
CASSQDASSYNEQFF
TGCGCCAGCAGCCAAGACGCGAGCTCCTACAATGAGCAGTTCTTC
>TRBJ1-6|.|once|TRBV5-1
CASSPGRTNSPLHF
TGCGCCAGCAGCCCGGGACGGACAAATTCACCCCTCCACTTT
>TRBJ2-5|.|.|TRBV19
CASSIGMRQVETQYF
TGTGCCAGTAGTATAGGGATGAGGCAGGTAGAGACCCAGTACTTC
>TRBJ2-1|TRBD2|.|TRBV5-1
CASSPGLAGVIDEQFF
TGCGCCAGCAGCCCGGGACTAGCGGGAGTGATTGATGAGCAGTTCTTC
>TRBJ1-3|.|.|TRBV9
CASSRPLGGNTIYF
TGTGCCAGCAGTCGACCATTAGGCGGGAACACCATATATTTT
>TRBJ2-3|TRBD2|.|TRBV5-6
CASSLVPGLASTDTQYF
TGTGCCAGCAGCTTGGTACCGGGACTAGCTAGCACAGATACGCAGTATTTT
>TRBJ2-3|.|.|TRBV2
CASSSTDTQYF
TGTGCCAGCAGTTCCACAGATACGCAGTATTTT
>TRBJ2-6|.|.|TRBV6-6
CASSYLGAGANVLTF
TGTGCCAGCAGTTATTTGGGTGCTGGGGCCAACGTCCTGACTTTC
>TRBJ2-2|TRBD2|.|TRBV4-2
CASSQLPTSDNTGELFF
TGTGCCAGCAGCCAACTACCAACTAGCGACAACACCGGGGAGCTGTTTTTT
>TRBJ1-2|TRBD1|once|TRBV10-2
CASSAGQVGYTF
TGCGCCAGCAGTGCGGGACAGGTTGGCTACACCTTC
>TRBJ1-5|.|.|TRBV28
CASSFRQKNQPQHF
TGTGCCAGCAGTTTCAGACAGAAGAATCAGCCCCAGCATTTT
>TRBJ2-1|.|.|TRBV4-3
CASSPWDSYNEQFF
TGCGCCAGCAGTCCCTGGGACTCCTACAATGAGCAGTTCTTC
>TRBJ2-2|TRBD2|.|TRBV7-2
CASSPTSGGTGELFF
TGTGCCAGCAGCCCTACTAGCGGGGGCACCGGGGAGCTGTTTTTT
>TRBJ2-7|.|.|TRBV18
CASSPDSYEQYF
TGTGCCAGCTCCCCGGACTCCTACGAGCAGTACTTC
>TRBJ1-1|.|.|TRBV7-9
CASSFNGGIGEAFF
TGTGCCAGCAGCTTCAATGGTGGGATTGGTGAAGCTTTCTTT
>TRBJ2-1|.|.|TRBV5-4
CASSLTVSGTDEQFF
TGTGCCAGCAGCTTAACTGTGTCGGGTACAGATGAGCAGTTCTTC
>TRBJ2-1|TRBD2|.|TRBV7-9
CASRLGTSGSKFF
TGTGCCAGCAGACTCGGGACTAGCGGGAGTAAGTTCTTC
>TRBJ2-2|.|.|TRBV2
CASSEMDPGTGTGELFF
TGTGCCAGCAGTGAAATGGACCCAGGAACGGGAACCGGGGAGCTGTTTTTT
>TRBJ1-2|TRBD1|few|TRBV20-1
CSARQGAGYTF
TGCAGTGCGCGACAGGGTGCTGGCTACACCTTC
>TRBJ1-6|TRBD1|.|TRBV27
CASKDRGNNSPLHF
TGTGCCAGCAAAGACAGGGGGAATAATTCACCCCTCCACTTT